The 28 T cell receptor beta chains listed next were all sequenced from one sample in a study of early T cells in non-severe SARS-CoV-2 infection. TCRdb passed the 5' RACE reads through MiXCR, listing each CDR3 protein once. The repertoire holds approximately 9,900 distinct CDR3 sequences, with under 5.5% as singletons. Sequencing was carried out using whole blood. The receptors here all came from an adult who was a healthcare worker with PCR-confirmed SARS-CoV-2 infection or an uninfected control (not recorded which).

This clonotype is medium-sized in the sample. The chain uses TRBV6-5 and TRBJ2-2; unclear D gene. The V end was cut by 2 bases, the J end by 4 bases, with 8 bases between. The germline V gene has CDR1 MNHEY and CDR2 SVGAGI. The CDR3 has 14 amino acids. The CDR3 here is CASSYAWITGELFF. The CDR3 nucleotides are TGTGCCAGCAGTTACGCCTGGATCACCGGGGAGCTGTTTTTT.

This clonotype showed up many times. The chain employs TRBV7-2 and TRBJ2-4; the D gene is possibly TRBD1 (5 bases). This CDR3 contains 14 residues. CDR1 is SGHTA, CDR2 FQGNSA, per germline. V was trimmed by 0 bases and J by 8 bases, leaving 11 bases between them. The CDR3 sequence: CASSLAQGRYIQYF. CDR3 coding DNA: TGTGCCAGCAGCTTAGCGCAGGGCAGGTACATTCAGTACTTC.

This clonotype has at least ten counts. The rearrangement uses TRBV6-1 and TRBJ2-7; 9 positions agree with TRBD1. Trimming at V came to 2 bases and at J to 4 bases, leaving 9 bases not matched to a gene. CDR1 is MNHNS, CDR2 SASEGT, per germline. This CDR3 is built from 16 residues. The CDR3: CASSEPGQGRSYEQYF. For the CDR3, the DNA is TGTGCCAGCAGTGAACCGGGACAGGGTAGGAGTTACGAGCAGTACTTC.

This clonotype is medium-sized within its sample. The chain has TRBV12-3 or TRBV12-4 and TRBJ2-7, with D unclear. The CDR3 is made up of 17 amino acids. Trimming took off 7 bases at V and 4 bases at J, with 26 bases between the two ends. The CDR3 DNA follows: TGTGCCAGCAACCCATCGCCTTGGCCCGCGCTATGTTACGAGCAGTACTTC. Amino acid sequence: CASNPSPWPALCYEQYF.

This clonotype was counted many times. CDR3: CASSPSWNQPQHF. In DNA form, the CDR3 reads TGCGCCAGCAGCCCTTCATGGAATCAGCCCCAGCATTTT. This chain connects TRBV4-3 to TRBJ1-5; the D is unclear. V dropped 4 bases and J dropped 4 bases, with 8 bases sitting between them. CDR1 is LGHNA, CDR2 YSLEER, per germline. The CDR3 loop spans 13 amino acids.

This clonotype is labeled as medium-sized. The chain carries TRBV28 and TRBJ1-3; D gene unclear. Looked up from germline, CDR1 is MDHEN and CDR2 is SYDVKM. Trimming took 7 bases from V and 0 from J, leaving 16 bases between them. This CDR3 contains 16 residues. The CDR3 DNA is TGTGCCAGCAATCGTGGCAGGATGAGCTCTGGAAACACCATATATTTT. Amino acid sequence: CASNRGRMSSGNTIYF. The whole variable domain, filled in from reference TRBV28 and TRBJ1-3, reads DVKVTQSSRYLVKRTGEKVFLECVQDMDHENMFWYRQDPGLGLRLIYFSYDVKMKEKGDIPEGYSVSREKKERFSLILESASTNQTSMYLCASNRGRMSSGNTIYFGEGSWLTVV.

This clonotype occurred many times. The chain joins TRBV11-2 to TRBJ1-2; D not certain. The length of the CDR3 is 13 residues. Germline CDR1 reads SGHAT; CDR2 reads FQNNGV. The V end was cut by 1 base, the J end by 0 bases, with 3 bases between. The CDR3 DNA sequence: TGTGCCAGCAGCTTAGGTCCTAACTATGGCTACACCTTC. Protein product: CASSLGPNYGYTF.

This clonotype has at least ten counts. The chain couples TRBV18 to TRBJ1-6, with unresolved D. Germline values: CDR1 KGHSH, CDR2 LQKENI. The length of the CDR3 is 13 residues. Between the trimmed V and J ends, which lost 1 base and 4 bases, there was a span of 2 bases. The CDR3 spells CASSPQYNSPLHF. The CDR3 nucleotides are TGTGCCAGCTCACCACAGTATAATTCACCCCTCCACTTT. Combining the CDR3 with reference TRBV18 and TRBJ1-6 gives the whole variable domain NAGVMQNPRHLVRRRGQEARLRCSPMKGHSHVYWYRQLPEEGLKFMVYLQKENIIDESGMPKERFSAEFPKEGPSILRIQQVVRGDSAAYFCASSPQYNSPLHFGNGTRLTVT.

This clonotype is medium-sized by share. The CDR3 loop reads CSARVALAGSDLAKNIQYF. CDR3 nucleotide sequence: TGCAGTGCTAGAGTAGCCCTAGCGGGGTCGGACCTAGCCAAAAACATTCAGTACTTC. The genes are TRBV20-1 and TRBJ2-4, with TRBD2 matching 9 bases. Trimming at V came to 1 base and at J to 0 bases, leaving 13 bases not matched to a gene. This CDR3 has 19 amino acids. The germline CDR1 and CDR2 sequences are DFQATT and SNEGSKA (reference sequence).

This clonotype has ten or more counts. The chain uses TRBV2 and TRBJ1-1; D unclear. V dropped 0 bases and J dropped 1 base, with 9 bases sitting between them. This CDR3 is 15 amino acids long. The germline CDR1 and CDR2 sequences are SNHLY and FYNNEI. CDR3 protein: CASSEAGRGNTEAFF. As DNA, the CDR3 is TGTGCCAGCAGTGAAGCGGGCAGAGGGAACACTGAAGCTTTCTTT. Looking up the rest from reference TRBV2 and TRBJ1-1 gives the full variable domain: EPEVTQTPSHQVTQMGQEVILRCVPISNHLYFYWYRQILGQKVEFLVSFYNNEISEKSEIFDDQFSVERPDGSNFTLKIRSTKLEDSAMYFCASSEAGRGNTEAFFGQGTRLTVV.

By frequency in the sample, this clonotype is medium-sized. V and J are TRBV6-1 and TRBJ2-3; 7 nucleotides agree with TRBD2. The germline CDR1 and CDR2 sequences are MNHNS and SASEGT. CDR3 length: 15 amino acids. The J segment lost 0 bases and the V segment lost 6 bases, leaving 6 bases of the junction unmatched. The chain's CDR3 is CASRPGLGSTDTQYF. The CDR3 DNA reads TGTGCCAGCAGGCCAGGACTAGGTAGCACAGATACGCAGTATTTT.

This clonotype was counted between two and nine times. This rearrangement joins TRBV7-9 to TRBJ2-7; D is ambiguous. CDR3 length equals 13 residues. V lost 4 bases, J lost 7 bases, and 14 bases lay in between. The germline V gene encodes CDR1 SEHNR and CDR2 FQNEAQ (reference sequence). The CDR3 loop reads CASSWPGVGEQYF. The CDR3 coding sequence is TGTGCCAGCAGCTGGCCCGGCGTGGGGGAGCAGTACTTC.

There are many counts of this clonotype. In DNA, the CDR3 is TGTGCCAGCAGCCCTCGAGCGACAAACCCTTCCTACGAGCAGTACGTC. The encoded protein is CASSPRATNPSYEQYV. This chain joins TRBV6-2 or TRBV6-3 and TRBJ2-7; D unclear. CDR1 MNHEY and CDR2 SVGEGT come from the germline V gene. The CDR3 spans 16 residues. The germline V and J ends were trimmed by 6 bases and 1 base, with 19 bases remaining between them.

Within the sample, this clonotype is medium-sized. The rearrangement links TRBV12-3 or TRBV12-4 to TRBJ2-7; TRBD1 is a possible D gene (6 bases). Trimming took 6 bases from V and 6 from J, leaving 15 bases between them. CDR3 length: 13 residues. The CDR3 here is CASSPQGPREQYF. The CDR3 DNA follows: TGTGCCAGCAGCCCACAGGGTCCCCGCGAGCAGTACTTC.

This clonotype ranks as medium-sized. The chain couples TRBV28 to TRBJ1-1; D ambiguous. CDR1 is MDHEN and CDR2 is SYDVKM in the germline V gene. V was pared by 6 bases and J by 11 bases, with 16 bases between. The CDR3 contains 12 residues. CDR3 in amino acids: CASRTTGRGAFF. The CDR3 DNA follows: TGTGCCAGCAGAACTACCGGCCGTGGGGCTTTCTTT.

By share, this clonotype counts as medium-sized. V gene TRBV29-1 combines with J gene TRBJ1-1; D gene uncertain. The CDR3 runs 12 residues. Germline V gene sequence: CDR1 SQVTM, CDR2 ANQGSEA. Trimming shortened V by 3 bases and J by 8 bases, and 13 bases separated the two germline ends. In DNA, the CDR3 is TGCAGCGTTGATGCAGGACCTACCGAAGCTTTCTTT. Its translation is CSVDAGPTEAFF.

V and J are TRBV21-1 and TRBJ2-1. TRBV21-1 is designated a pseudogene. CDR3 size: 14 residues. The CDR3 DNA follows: TGTGCCAGCAGCAAAACTCGAGTTCGCGATGAGCAGTTCTTC. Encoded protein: CASSKTRVRDEQFF.

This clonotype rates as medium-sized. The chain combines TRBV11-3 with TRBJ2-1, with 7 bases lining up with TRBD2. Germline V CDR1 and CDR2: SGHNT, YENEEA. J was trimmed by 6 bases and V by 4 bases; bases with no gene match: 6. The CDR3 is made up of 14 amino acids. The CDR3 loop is CASSSGGEGNEQFF. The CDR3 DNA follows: TGTGCCAGCAGCTCCGGAGGGGAGGGCAATGAGCAGTTCTTC. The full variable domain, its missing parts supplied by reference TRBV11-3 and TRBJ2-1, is EAGVVQSPRYKIIEKKQPVAFWCNPISGHNTLYWYLQNLGQGPELLIRYENEEAVDDSQLPKDRFSAERLKGVDSTLKIQPAELGDSAVYLCASSSGGEGNEQFFGPGTRLTVL.

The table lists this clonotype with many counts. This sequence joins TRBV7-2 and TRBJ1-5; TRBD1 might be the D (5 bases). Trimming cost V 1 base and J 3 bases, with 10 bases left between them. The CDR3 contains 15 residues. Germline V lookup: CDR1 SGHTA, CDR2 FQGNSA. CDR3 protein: CASSLGRGPNQPQHF. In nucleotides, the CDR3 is TGTGCCAGCAGCTTAGGGCGGGGCCCCAATCAGCCCCAGCATTTT.

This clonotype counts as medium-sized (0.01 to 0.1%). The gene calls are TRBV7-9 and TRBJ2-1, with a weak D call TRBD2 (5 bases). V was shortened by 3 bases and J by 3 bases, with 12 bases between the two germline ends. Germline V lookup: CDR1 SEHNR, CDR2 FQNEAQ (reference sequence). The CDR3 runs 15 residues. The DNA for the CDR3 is TGTGCCAGCAGCTTTTATAACGGGATCTACAATGAGCAGTTCTTC. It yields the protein CASSFYNGIYNEQFF.

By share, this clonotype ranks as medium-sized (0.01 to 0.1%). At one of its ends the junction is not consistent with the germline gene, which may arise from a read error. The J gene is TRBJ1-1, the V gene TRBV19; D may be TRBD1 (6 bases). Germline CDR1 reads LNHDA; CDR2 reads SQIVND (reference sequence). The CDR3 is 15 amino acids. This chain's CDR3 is CASRTAGTGRPEAFF. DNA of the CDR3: TGTGCCAGTAGGACGGCGGGTACAGGGCGACCTGAGGCTTTCTTT.

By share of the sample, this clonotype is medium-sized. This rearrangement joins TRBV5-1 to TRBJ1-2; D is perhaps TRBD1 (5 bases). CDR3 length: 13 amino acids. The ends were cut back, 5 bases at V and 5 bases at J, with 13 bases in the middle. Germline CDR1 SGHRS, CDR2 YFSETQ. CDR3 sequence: CASSPHGTYGYTF. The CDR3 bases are TGCGCCAGCAGTCCGCACGGGACTTATGGCTACACCTTC.

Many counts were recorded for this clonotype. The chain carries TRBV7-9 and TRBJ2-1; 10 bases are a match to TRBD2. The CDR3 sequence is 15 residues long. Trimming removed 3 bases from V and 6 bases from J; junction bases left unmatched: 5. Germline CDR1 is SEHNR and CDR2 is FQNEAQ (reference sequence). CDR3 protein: CASSFLAGAGNEQFF. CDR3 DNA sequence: TGTGCCAGCAGCTTTCTAGCGGGAGCAGGCAATGAGCAGTTCTTC.

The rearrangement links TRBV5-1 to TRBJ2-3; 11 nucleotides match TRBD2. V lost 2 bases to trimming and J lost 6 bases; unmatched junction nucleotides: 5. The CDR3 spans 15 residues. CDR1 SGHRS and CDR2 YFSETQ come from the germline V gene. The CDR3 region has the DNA TGCGCCAGCAGCTTAACTAGCGGGAGTTCTGATACGCAGTATTTT. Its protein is CASSLTSGSSDTQYF.

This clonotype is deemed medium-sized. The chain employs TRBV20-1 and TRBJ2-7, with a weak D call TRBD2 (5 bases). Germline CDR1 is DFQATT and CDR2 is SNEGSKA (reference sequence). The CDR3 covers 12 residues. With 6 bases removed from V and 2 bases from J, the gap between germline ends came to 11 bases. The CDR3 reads CSARTGTYEQYF. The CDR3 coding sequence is TGCAGTGCCAGGACTGGGACCTACGAGCAGTACTTC.

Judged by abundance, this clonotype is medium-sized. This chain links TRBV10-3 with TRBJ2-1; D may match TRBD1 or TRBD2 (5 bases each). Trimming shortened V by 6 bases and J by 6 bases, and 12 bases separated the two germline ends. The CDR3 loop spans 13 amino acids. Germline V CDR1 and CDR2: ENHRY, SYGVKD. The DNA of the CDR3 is TGTGCCATCAGAAAACGGGACGGCAATGAGCAGTTCTTC. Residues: CAIRKRDGNEQFF.

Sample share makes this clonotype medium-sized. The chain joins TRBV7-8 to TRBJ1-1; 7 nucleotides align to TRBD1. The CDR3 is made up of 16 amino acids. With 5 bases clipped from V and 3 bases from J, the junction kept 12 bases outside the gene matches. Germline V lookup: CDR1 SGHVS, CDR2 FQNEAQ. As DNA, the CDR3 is TGTGCCAGCAGCGCTCGACAGGGAAGTGGAGACACTGAAGCTTTCTTT. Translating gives CASSARQGSGDTEAFF.

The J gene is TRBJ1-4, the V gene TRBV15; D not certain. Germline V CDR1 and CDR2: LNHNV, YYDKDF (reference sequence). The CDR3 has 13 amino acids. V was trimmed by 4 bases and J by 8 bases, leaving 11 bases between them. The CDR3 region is CATSTAMGEKLFF. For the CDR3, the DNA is TGTGCCACCAGCACCGCCATGGGGGAAAAACTGTTTTTT.